This T cell receptor beta chain is drawn from a study of shared clonotypes between healthy human individuals. For the study at large: Donors were a couple of women and a few men aged 18 to 49.

At a deep level, the assay was run. Sequencing used immunoSEQ multiplex PCR; TCRdb keeps in-frame clones, though not all of them. Among hundreds of thousands of clones, 92% were seen once, and the ten largest hold less than 25%. Terminally differentiated effector memory CD45RA+ cells were excluded from the naive CD8 cells, which were CD45RO-negative and positively selected for CCR7. Nashville, Tennessee was home to all donors, who were Caucasian adults. This receptor was obtained from a man aged 30 to 39 in good health. Sequences were obtained from naive CD8+ T cells sorted from blood.

CDR3 DNA: TGTGCCAGCAGCCCCAGACAGGGAGGGCTGGGTGGCTACACCTTC. Protein sequence: CASSPRQGGLGGYTF. The J gene is TRBJ1-2, the V gene TRBV7-9; 7 bases fit TRBD1. The trim removed 5 bases at V and 7 bases at J, leaving 13 bases unmatched. In germline, CDR1 is SEHNR, CDR2 FQNEAQ (reference sequence). The CDR3 covers 15 residues.